This T cell receptor (beta chain) was sequenced during a study of T cells in Graves' hyperthyroidism and ophthalmopathy. Findings and caveats of the study: Among clonotypes expanded in thyroid above 0.001, most were also found in blood.

TCR beta CDR3 regions were amplified from RNA. TCR CDR3 regions were first amplified by RT-PCR with HTBI primers. TCRdb called the multiplex PCR reads again in MiXCR, with one record for every CDR3 protein. The data contain under 750,000 distinct CDR3 sequences, under 20% of them singletons. Recently diagnosed hyperthyroidism of less than 2 months' duration affected patients aged 18 to 65. Notes on this clonotype: What it binds is unknown.

This TCR derives from a woman aged 45 to 65 with Graves' hyperthyroidism that later progressed to Graves' ophthalmopathy. Input material: blood.

The CDR3 region has the DNA TGCGCCAGCAGTAGGACGGACGATAACTATGGCTACACCTTC. Translating gives CASSRTDDNYGYTF. The chain recombines TRBV5-1 with TRBJ1-2; no reliable D call. The CDR3 covers 14 residues. Looked up from germline, CDR1 is SGHRS and CDR2 is YFSETQ. Trimming stripped 5 bases from V and 1 base from J, with 12 bases between.